This T cell receptor beta chain is drawn from a study of early T cells in non-severe SARS-CoV-2 infection. Study-wide context: Alpha and beta chains were unpaired, from unsorted whole-blood bulk RNA.

This clonotype was found a few times. This CDR3 spans 14 amino acids. V shed 6 bases, J shed 7 bases, and the junction held 12 bases outside the gene matches. CDR1 KGHSH and CDR2 LQKENI come from the germline V gene. Individual cDNA molecules received unique molecular identifiers. MiXCR, run by TCRdb on the 5' RACE reads, gives a single entry per CDR3 protein. The sample has about 110,000 distinct CDR3 sequences, around 10% seen once. The sequence was obtained from an adult who was a healthcare worker with PCR-confirmed SARS-CoV-2 infection or an uninfected control (not recorded which). This sequence joins TRBV18 and TRBJ2-7; TRBD2 matches 7 bases. The sample consisted of whole blood. The CDR3 spells CASSGTTKLGEQYF. The CDR3 bases are TGTGCCAGCTCGGGGACTACGAAGCTGGGGGAGCAGTACTTC.